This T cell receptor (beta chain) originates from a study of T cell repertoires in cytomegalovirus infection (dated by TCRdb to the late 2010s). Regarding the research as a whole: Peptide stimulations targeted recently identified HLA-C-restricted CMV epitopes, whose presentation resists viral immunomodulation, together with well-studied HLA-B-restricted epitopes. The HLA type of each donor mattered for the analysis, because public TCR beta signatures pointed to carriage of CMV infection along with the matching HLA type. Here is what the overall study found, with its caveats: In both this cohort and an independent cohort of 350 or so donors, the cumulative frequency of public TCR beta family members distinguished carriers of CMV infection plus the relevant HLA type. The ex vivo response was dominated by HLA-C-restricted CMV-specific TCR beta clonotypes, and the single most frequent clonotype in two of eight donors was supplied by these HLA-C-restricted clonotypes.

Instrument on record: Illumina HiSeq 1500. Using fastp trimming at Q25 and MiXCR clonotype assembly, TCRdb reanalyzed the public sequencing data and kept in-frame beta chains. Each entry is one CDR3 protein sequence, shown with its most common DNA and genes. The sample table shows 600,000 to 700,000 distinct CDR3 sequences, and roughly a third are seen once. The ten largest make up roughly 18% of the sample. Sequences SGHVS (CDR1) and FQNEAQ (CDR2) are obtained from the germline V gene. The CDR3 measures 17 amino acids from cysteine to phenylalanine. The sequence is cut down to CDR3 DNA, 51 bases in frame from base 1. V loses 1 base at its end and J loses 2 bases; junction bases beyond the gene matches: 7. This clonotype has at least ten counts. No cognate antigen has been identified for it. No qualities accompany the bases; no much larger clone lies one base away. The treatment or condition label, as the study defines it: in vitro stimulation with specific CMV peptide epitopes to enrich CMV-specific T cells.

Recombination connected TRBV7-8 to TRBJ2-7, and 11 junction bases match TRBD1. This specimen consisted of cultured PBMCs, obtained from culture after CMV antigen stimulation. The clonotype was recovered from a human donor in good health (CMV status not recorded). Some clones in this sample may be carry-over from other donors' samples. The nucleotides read TGTGCCAGCAGCTTAGTGGAGGGACAGGGGGGTACCTACGAGCAGTACTTC. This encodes CASSLVEGQGGTYEQYF. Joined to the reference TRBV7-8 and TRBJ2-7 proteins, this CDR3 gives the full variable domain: GAGVSQSPRYKVAKRGQDVALRCDPISGHVSLFWYQQALGQGPEFLTYFQNEAQLDKSGLPSDRFFAERPEGSVSTLKIQRTQQEDSAVYLCASSLVEGQGGTYEQYFGPGTRLTVT.